The sample holds a few counts of the clone carrying this T cell receptor (beta chain). Preparing the TCRbeta library involved the use of unique molecular identifiers. A single record per CDR3 protein comes from TCRdb applying MiXCR to the PCR reads. The repertoire includes some 640,000 distinct CDR3 sequences, over 15% of them detected once, and 1.1% sits in the top ten. The data derive from a study of T-cell reconstitution after alpha-beta-depleted transplantation in children. The sequence was collected from a human donor who donated a stem cell graft to a child with acute myeloid leukemia. Material: PBMCs from the stem cell graft donor, obtained from the stem cell graft.

CDR3 amino acids: CSAREGATNEKLFF. The CDR3 nucleotides read TGCAGTGCTAGAGAGGGGGCAACTAATGAAAAACTGTTTTTT. V gene TRBV20-1 combines with J gene TRBJ1-4; D perhaps matches TRBD1 (5 bases). The CDR3 loop spans 14 amino acids. Germline-derived CDR1 and CDR2 are DFQATT and SNEGSKA (reference sequence). Deletions cut 0 bases from V and 0 bases from J, with 5 bases between.